The clone carrying this T cell receptor beta chain was counted once. This sample was included in a study of blood T cell repertoires in COVID-19. Original processing methods: Amplification of reference gene primers provided the estimated nucleated cell counts. Measured with immunoSEQ multiplex PCR; TCRdb has only the in-frame clones, and not every one. From that table come the V and J calls and clone size; the DNA was used to work out D and trimming. The sample records fewer than 200,000 clones, approximately 82% being singletons. With 4 bases clipped from V and 0 bases from J, the junction kept 4 bases outside the gene matches. The CDR3 contains 16 residues. Germline assignment: CDR1 KGHDR and CDR2 SFDVKD.

This receptor was obtained from a man in his fifties or sixties who had recovered from COVID-19. The sample taken for sequencing was PBMCs or T cells enriched from blood (not recorded which). The V and J genes are TRBV24-1 and TRBJ1-5; 8 bases line up with TRBD1. CDR3 protein: CATSDQGQDSNQPQHF. The CDR3 coding sequence is TGTGCCACCAGTGACCAGGGACAGGATAGCAATCAGCCCCAGCATTTT.